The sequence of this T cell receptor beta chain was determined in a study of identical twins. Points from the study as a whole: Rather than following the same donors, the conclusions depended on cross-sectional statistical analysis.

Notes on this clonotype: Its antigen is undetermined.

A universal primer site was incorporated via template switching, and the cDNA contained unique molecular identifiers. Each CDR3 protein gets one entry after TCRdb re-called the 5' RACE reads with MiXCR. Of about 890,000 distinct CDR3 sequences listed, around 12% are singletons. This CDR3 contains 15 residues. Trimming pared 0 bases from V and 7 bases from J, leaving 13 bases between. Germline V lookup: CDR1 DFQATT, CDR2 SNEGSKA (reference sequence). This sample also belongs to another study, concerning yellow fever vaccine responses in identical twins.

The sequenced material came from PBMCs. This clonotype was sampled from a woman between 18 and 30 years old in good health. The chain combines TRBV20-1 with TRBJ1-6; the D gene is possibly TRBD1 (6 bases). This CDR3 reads CSARDGTPQNSPLHF. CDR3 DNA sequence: TGCAGTGCTAGAGATGGGACACCTCAAAATTCACCCCTCCACTTT.